This passage covers 13 T cell receptor beta chains from one sample sequenced in a study of monozygotic twins with inflammatory bowel disease. Each CDR3 protein gets one entry in TCRdb, which reprocessed the 5' RACE reads and gives no DNA. Its table records approximately 400,000 distinct CDR3 sequences. Input material: blood. The source of these receptors is a human donor with ulcerative colitis or Crohn's disease, or a healthy co-twin of an affected twin (not recorded which).

The chain is built from TRBV24-1 and TRBJ1-5. The CDR3 contains 15 residues. Germline-derived CDR1 and CDR2 are KGHDR and SFDVKD. CDR3 loop: CATSDLGSSNQPQHF.

This chain joins TRBV11-1 and TRBJ2-2; no DNA is available, so the TRBD1 call from TCRdb remains unchecked. Per germline, CDR1 SGHAT and CDR2 FQDESV (reference sequence). The CDR3 runs to 18 residues. The CDR3 protein is CASSSWGIWQENTGELFF.

The chain links TRBV20-1 to TRBJ2-5; TCRdb indicates TRBD2, and absent DNA this call remains unverified. Germline V CDR1 and CDR2: DFQATT, SNEGSKA (reference sequence). This CDR3 is built from 14 residues. CDR3: CSARALGGQETQYF.

This chain uses TRBV9 with TRBJ1-6; TCRdb selects TRBD1, and the lack of DNA leaves this call unchecked. Germline loops: CDR1 SGDLS, CDR2 YYNGEE. The CDR3 contains 14 residues. The CDR3 loop is CASRSTGINSPLHF.

The rearrangement uses TRBV7-9 and TRBJ1-1; TCRdb indicates TRBD1, and absent DNA this call remains unverified. The CDR3 length is 16 residues. Germline CDR1 reads SEHNR; CDR2 reads FQNEAQ (reference sequence). The CDR3 reads CASSLGEGQGRTEAFF.

The CDR3: CASSLGGRAEAFF. The chain has TRBV12-3 or TRBV12-4 and TRBJ1-1; TCRdb selects TRBD1, and the lack of DNA leaves this call unchecked. The CDR3 spans 13 residues.

V usage is TRBV15 and J usage is TRBJ2-5; TCRdb returns TRBD1, unconfirmable since there is no DNA. This CDR3 contains 15 residues. Germline-derived CDR1 and CDR2 are LNHNV and YYDKDF (reference sequence). This CDR3 reads CATSTRDTFQETQYF.

J is TRBJ2-5 and V is TRBV24-1; TCRdb outputs TRBD1, but without DNA this stays unchecked. There are 17 residues in the CDR3. From germline, CDR1 is KGHDR and CDR2 SFDVKD. This CDR3 reads CATSDSWAGSYQETQYF.

The chain joins TRBV10-1 to TRBJ2-7; TCRdb returns TRBD1, unconfirmable since there is no DNA. The germline gives CDR1 WNHNN, CDR2 SYGVQD (reference sequence). The CDR3 sequence is 13 residues long. CDR3 protein: CASSRDSSYEQYF.

The V gene is TRBV29-1, the J gene TRBJ2-1; there is no DNA to check the TCRdb D call of TRBD2. This CDR3 spans 13 amino acids. Germline V gene lookup returns CDR1 SQVTM and CDR2 ANQGSEA. CDR3: CSVGVGRDNEQFF.

The chain carries TRBV18 and TRBJ2-5. The CDR3 is 13 amino acids. From germline, CDR1 is KGHSH and CDR2 LQKENI. The CDR3 loop reads CASSPADGETQYF.

The chain uses TRBV29-1 and TRBJ2-1; without DNA, the TCRdb call of TRBD1 cannot be checked. Germline V gene lookup returns CDR1 SQVTM and CDR2 ANQGSEA. The length of the CDR3 is 13 residues. The CDR3 sequence: CSGGQVPYNEQFF.

The chain couples TRBV3-1 to TRBJ2-1; TCRdb's D call of TRBD2 is untestable without DNA. Germline lookup yields CDR1 LGHDT and CDR2 YNNKEL (reference sequence). CDR3 length: 15 residues. CDR3 sequence reads: CASSPSGGAGNEQFF.